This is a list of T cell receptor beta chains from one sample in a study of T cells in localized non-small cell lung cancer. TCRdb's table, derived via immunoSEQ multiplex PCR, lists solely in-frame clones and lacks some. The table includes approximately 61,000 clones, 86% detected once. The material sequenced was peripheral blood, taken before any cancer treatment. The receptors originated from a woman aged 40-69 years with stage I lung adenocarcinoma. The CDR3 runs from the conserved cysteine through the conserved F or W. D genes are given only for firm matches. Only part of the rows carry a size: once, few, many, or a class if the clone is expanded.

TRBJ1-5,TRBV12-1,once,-,CASSSNRQRINQPQHF,TGTGCCAGCAGCTCCAACCGACAGCGTATTAATCAGCCCCAGCATTTT
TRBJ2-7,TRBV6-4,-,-,CASSVTLSSYEQYF,TGTGCCAGCAGTGTAACCCTGAGCTCCTACGAGCAGTACTTC
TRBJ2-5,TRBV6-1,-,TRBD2,CASSFGLARETQYF,TGTGCCAGCAGTTTCGGACTAGCTCGAGAGACCCAGTACTTC
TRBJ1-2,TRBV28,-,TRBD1,CASREEGRGMYGYTF,TGTGCCAGCAGAGAAGAAGGCAGGGGGATGTATGGCTACACCTTC
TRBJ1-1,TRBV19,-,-,CASKVFMNTEAFF,TGTGCCAGTAAAGTCTTTATGAACACTGAAGCTTTCTTT
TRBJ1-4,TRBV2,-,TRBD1,CASSPQGADEKLFF,TGTGCCAGCAGTCCACAGGGGGCTGACGAAAAACTGTTTTTT
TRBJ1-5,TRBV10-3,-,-,CAISEPGSNQPQHF,TGTGCCATCAGTGAGCCGGGAAGCAATCAGCCCCAGCATTTT
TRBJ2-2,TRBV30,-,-,CAWRFGGLGELFF,TGTGCCTGGAGATTCGGAGGGCTCGGGGAGCTGTTTTTT
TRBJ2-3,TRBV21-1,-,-,CASSKAVRRREDTQYF,TGTGCCAGCAGCAAGGCCGTCCGTAGACGAGAAGATACGCAGTATTTT
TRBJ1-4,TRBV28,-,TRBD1,CASSRQGEREKLFF,TGTGCCAGCAGTCGACAGGGGGAAAGGGAAAAACTGTTTTTT
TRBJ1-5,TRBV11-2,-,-,CASSSGTGPQHF,TGTGCCAGCAGCTCAGGGACGGGGCCCCAGCATTTT
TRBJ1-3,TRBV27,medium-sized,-,CASSSGNTIYF,TGTGCCAGCAGTTCTGGAAACACCATATATTTT
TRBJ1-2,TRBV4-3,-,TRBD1,CASSQGQQGANYGYTF,TGCGCCAGCAGCCAAGGACAACAGGGGGCGAACTATGGCTACACCTTC
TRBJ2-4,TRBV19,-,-,CASSIGGENIQYF,TGTGCCAGTAGTATAGGAGGTGAGAACATTCAGTACTTC
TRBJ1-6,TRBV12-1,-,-,CASSLVDSKVGYSPLHF,TGTGCCAGCAGCTTAGTAGACAGTAAAGTAGGGTATTCACCCCTCCACTTT
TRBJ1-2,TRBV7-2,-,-,CASSLESGINGYTF,TGTGCCAGCAGCTTAGAGTCAGGGATCAATGGCTACACCTTC
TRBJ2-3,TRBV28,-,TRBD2,CATKSGGGTDTQYF,TGTGCCACCAAAAGCGGGGGGGGCACAGATACGCAGTATTTT
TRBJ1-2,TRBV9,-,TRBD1,CASSVGDRARYGYTF,TGTGCCAGCAGCGTAGGCGACAGGGCTAGATATGGCTACACCTTC
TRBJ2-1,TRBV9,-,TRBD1,CASSVAVVGQGGNEQFF,TGTGCCAGCAGCGTAGCGGTAGTGGGACAGGGTGGGAATGAGCAGTTCTTC
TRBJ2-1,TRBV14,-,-,CASSLTRVSSYNEQFF,TGTGCCAGCAGCCTAACCCGGGTTAGCTCCTACAATGAGCAGTTCTTC
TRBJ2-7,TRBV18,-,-,CASSQSGGTYEQYF,TGTGCCAGCTCACAATCGGGGGGCACCTACGAGCAGTACTTC
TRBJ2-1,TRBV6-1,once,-,CASRDPGTLNEQFF,TGTGCCAGCAGGGACCCCGGGACACTCAATGAGCAGTTCTTC
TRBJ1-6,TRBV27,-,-,CASSFGGARNSPLHF,TGTGCCAGCAGTTTCGGAGGGGCACGGAATTCACCCCTCCACTTT
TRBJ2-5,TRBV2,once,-,CASTQGQTRQETQYF,TGTGCCAGCACCCAGGGACAGACTAGACAAGAGACCCAGTACTTC
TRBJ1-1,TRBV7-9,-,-,CASSSIHTNTEAFF,TGTGCCAGCAGCTCCATCCATACGAACACTGAAGCTTTCTTT
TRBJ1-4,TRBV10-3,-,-,CAIADRGDEKLFF,TGTGCCATTGCGGACCGTGGTGATGAAAAACTGTTTTTT
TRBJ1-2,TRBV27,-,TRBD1,CASSKTGVYGYTF,TGTGCCAGCAGCAAAACAGGGGTATATGGCTACACCTTC
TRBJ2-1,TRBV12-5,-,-,CASGPWGGAGIHEQFF,TGTGCTAGTGGTCCCTGGGGGGGGGCCGGTATCCATGAGCAGTTCTTC
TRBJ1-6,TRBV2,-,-,CASSVLGPSPLHF,TGTGCCAGCAGTGTTCTGGGTCCATCACCCCTCCACTTT
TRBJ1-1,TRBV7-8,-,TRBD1,CASSLGSRGPEAFF,TGTGCCAGCAGCTTAGGTAGCAGGGGGCCTGAAGCTTTCTTT
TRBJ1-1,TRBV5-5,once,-,CASSLDGGRAEAFF,TGTGCCAGCAGCTTAGATGGGGGACGGGCTGAAGCTTTCTTT
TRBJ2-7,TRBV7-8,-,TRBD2,CASSPTSGGAMTYEQYF,TGTGCCAGCAGCCCGACTAGCGGGGGGGCCATGACCTACGAGCAGTACTTC
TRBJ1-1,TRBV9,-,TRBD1,CASSVGQGRPAFF,TGTGCCAGCAGCGTCGGACAGGGGCGCCCTGCTTTCTTT
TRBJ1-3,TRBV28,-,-,CASTLLGNTIYF,TGTGCCAGCACCCTGCTTGGAAACACCATATATTTT
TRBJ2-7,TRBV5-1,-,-,CASSLEGRERGEQYF,TGCGCCAGCAGCTTGGAAGGCAGGGAAAGGGGCGAGCAGTACTTC
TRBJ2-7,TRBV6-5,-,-,CASRPPGLRSYEQYF,TGTGCCAGCAGACCCCCCGGACTGCGCTCCTACGAGCAGTACTTC
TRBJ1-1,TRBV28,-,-,CASSTTSWNTEAFF,TGTGCCAGCAGCACGACCAGTTGGAACACTGAAGCTTTCTTT
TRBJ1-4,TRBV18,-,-,CASSPSTRGTNEKLFF,TGTGCCAGCTCACCATCAACTAGGGGAACTAATGAAAAACTGTTTTTT
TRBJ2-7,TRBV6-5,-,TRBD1,CASSHGQGYEQYF,TGTGCCAGCAGCCACGGACAGGGTTACGAGCAGTACTTC
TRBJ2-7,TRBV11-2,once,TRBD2,CASSFELAGGRTYEQYF,TGTGCCAGCAGCTTTGAGCTAGCGGGGGGAAGGACCTACGAGCAGTACTTC
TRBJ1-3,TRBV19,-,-,CASSIGPGSGNTIYF,TGTGCCAGTAGTATAGGACCAGGGTCCGGAAACACCATATATTTT
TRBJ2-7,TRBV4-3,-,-,CASSQDLAYEQYF,TGCGCCAGCAGCCAAGATCTCGCCTACGAGCAGTACTTC
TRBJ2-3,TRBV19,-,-,CASTQGRASSTDTQYF,TGTGCCAGTACGCAGGGACGAGCTTCTAGCACAGATACGCAGTATTTT
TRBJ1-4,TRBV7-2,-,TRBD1,CASSARQGDYEKLFF,TGTGCCAGCAGCGCCCGACAGGGTGACTACGAAAAACTGTTTTTT
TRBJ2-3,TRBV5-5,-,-,CASSLGPGYTDTQYF,TGTGCCAGCAGCTTGGGGCCTGGTTACACAGATACGCAGTATTTT
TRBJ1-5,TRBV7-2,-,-,CASSLEFFTQPQHF,TGTGCCAGCAGCTTAGAGTTTTTCACTCAGCCCCAGCATTTT
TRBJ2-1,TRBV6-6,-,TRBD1,CASTKAGTGVTNEQFF,TGTGCCAGCACAAAAGCCGGGACAGGGGTAACAAATGAGCAGTTCTTC
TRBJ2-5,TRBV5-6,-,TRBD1,CASSSEQGRQTQYF,TGTGCCAGCAGCTCGGAACAGGGGAGACAGACCCAGTACTTC
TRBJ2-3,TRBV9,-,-,CASSSRTSTDTQYF,TGTGCCAGCAGCTCTAGGACTAGCACAGATACGCAGTATTTT
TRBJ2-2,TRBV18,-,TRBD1,CASSPINSGQAATGELFF,TGTGCCAGCTCACCAATCAATTCGGGACAGGCCGCCACCGGGGAGCTGTTTTTT
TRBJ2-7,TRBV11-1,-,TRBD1,CASSLYRGQAYEQYF,TGTGCCAGCAGCTTGTACAGGGGACAGGCCTACGAGCAGTACTTC
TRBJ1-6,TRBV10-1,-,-,CASSGSPRRRVGSPLHF,TGCGCCAGCAGTGGATCCCCCAGGCGTCGGGTAGGATCACCCCTCCACTTT
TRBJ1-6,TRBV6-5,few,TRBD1,CASRKEGQVNSPLHF,TGTGCCAGCAGGAAGGAGGGACAGGTGAATTCACCCCTCCACTTT
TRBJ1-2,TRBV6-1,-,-,CASSIQTGPNYGYTF,TGTGCCAGCAGTATCCAGACAGGACCCAACTATGGCTACACCTTC
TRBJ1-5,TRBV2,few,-,CASSEFRAGNQPQHF,TGTGCCAGCAGTGAATTCAGGGCAGGAAATCAGCCCCAGCATTTT
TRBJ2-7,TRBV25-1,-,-,CASSEFSPGGTVSYEQYF,TGTGCCAGCAGTGAATTCTCCCCCGGGGGGACAGTCTCCTACGAGCAGTACTTC
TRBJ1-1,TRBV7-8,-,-,CASSLEENTEAFF,TGTGCCAGCAGCTTAGAGGAAAACACTGAAGCTTTCTTT
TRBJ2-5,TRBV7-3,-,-,CASSSRFKETQYF,TGTGCCAGCAGCTCTAGATTCAAAGAGACCCAGTACTTC
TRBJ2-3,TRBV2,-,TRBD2,CASSLAGPSGF,TGTGCCAGCAGTCTAGCGGGTCCCTCGGGTTTT
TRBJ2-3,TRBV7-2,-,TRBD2,CASSLTGGPGTQYF,TGTGCCAGCAGCTTAACGGGGGGGCCCGGTACGCAGTATTTT